The 8 T cell receptor beta chains listed next were all sequenced from one sample in a study of shared clonotypes between healthy human individuals. Clones were read by immunoSEQ multiplex PCR, and TCRdb kept only the in-frame ones, dropping some. The table shows roughly 700,000 clones, with roughly 70% occurring only once. Sequencing used memory CD4+ T cells sorted from blood. Subset specified: CD45RA-negative fraction. The receptors here all came from a woman aged 25-40 years in good health.

This chain connects TRBV7-3 to TRBJ2-1; 12 bases are a match to TRBD2. The CDR3 length is 15 residues. Per the germline V gene, CDR1 is SGHTA and CDR2 is FQGTGA. The V segment lost 4 bases and the J segment 7 bases; nucleotides outside the gene matches: 5. The CDR3 bases are TGTGCCAGCAGCTCGACTAGCGGGAGCCTAAATGAGCAGTTCTTC. As protein: CASSSTSGSLNEQFF.

This clone appeared many times. The V gene is TRBV23-1, the J gene TRBJ2-7, with D possibly called TRBD1 or TRBD2 (5 bases each). TRBV23-1 is placed among ORFs of uncertain function. The CDR3 loop spans 14 amino acids. V was trimmed by 3 bases and J by 3 bases, leaving 12 bases between them. The CDR3 is CASSHPGTHYEQYF. The DNA of the CDR3 is TGCGCCAGCAGTCACCCAGGGACCCACTACGAGCAGTACTTC.

The rearrangement uses TRBV20-1 and TRBJ1-2, with D unclear. From germline, CDR1 is DFQATT and CDR2 SNEGSKA (reference sequence). The CDR3 totals 11 residues. Deletions cut 7 bases from V and 5 bases from J, with 11 bases between. CDR3 DNA sequence: TGCAGTGTCCCCGGTGGTTATGGCTACACCTTC. It translates to CSVPGGYGYTF.

This clone was seen more than once but under ten times. J is TRBJ1-1 and V is TRBV6-1; 8 bases map to TRBD1. With V trimmed by 6 bases and J by 9 bases, 3 bases remained unmatched. The CDR3 is 11 residues long. Per the germline V gene, CDR1 is MNHNS and CDR2 is SASEGT. CDR3 sequence: CASRTGDQAFF. CDR3 DNA: TGTGCCAGCAGGACAGGGGATCAAGCTTTCTTT.

This clone appeared a single time. Since a far larger clone is one base different, this is likely a read error. Other DNA sequences within the sample encode an identical CDR3. The rearrangement joins TRBV11-2 to TRBJ2-6; possibly TRBD1 or TRBD2 for D (5 bases each). This CDR3 has 18 residues. Germline CDR1 and CDR2: SGHAT and FQNNGV. Here the CDR3 reads CASSQNSHGESGANVLTF. For the CDR3, the DNA is TGTGCCAGCAGCCAAAACAGTCACGGGGAATCTGGGGCCAATGTCCTGACTTTC.

Only a few counts were recorded for this clone. The chain uses TRBV7-6 and TRBJ2-2; D not resolved. Germline CDR1 SGHVS, CDR2 FNYEAQ. This CDR3 has 13 residues. V gave up 6 bases and J gave up 6 bases, with 11 bases separating them. CDR3 nucleotides: TGTGCCAGCAGAGTTCGACAAGCCGGGGAGCTGTTTTTT. This translates into CASRVRQAGELFF.

This clone came up once. DNA for the CDR3: TGCGCCAGCAGTTTGATGGGGGTCAACACAGATACGCAGTATTTT. It is translated as CASSLMGVNTDTQYF. The V gene is TRBV5-1, the J gene TRBJ2-3; D may match TRBD1 or TRBD2 (5 bases each). Per germline, CDR1 SGHRS and CDR2 YFSETQ. The CDR3 sequence is 15 residues long. The V gene lost 5 bases and the J gene lost 2 bases, with 15 bases spanning the gap.

The rearrangement joins TRBV11-2 to TRBJ1-3; D call uncertain. Between the trimmed V and J ends, which lost 0 bases and 0 bases, there was a span of 6 bases. This CDR3 spans 15 amino acids. The germline gives CDR1 SGHAT, CDR2 FQNNGV. The CDR3 reads CASSLDQASGNTIYF. Written as DNA, the CDR3 is TGTGCCAGCAGCTTAGATCAGGCCTCTGGAAACACCATATATTTT. The complete variable domain, with remaining parts taken from reference TRBV11-2 and TRBJ1-3, reads EAGVAQSPRYKIIEKRQSVAFWCNPISGHATLYWYQQILGQGPKLLIQFQNNGVVDDSQLPKDRFSAERLKGVDSTLKIQPAKLEDSAVYLCASSLDQASGNTIYFGEGSWLTVV.